This T cell receptor beta chain was retrieved from a study of glioma-infiltrating T cells after dendritic cell vaccination. In the study overall: Samples are from glioblastoma patients in Phase I and II dendritic cell vaccine trials.

The CDR3 contains 12 residues. Trimming stripped 6 bases from V and 4 bases from J, with 8 bases between. CDR1 and CDR2 from the germline V gene are MNHEY and SMNVEV (reference sequence). The sample's time point: after dendritic cell vaccination, including at tumor progression/relapse. Libraries were prepared by immunoSEQ multiplex PCR; TCRdb keeps only in-frame clonotypes and omits some of them. Found here are roughly 62,000 clones, approximately 83% of them singletons; the top ten hold around 14%. The receptor was derived from a human donor with glioblastoma. The chain employs TRBV27 and TRBJ2-3, with D tentatively TRBD1 (5 bases). The sample was blood, taken after dendritic cell vaccination. CDR3 sequence: CASRKGPDTQYF. The CDR3 DNA reads as TGTGCCAGCAGGAAGGGGCCAGATACGCAGTATTTT.